The 18 T cell receptor beta chains listed next were all sequenced from one sample in a study of shared clonotypes between healthy human individuals. Only in-frame clones appear in the TCRdb table, and some are missing; sequencing was by immunoSEQ multiplex PCR. The sample consists of some 1.5 million clones, 95% to 97% of them appearing once. Sequencing was performed on naive CD4+ T cells sorted from blood. The sample's subset: CD45RA+ positively selected. The source of these receptors is a man aged 25 to 45 in good health.

The V gene is TRBV7-2, the J gene TRBJ2-4; D gene uncertain. The V end lost 6 bases, the J end lost 6 bases, and 9 bases lay between the germline ends. Germline CDR1 is SGHTA and CDR2 is FQGNSA. The length of the CDR3 is 12 residues. In DNA, the CDR3 is TGTGCCAGCAGTTTTGCACCAAACATTCAGTACTTC. Encoded protein: CASSFAPNIQYF.

The chain joins TRBV25-1 to TRBJ2-5; 7 nucleotides agree with TRBD2. Germline lookup yields CDR1 MGHDK and CDR2 SYGVNS. The CDR3 length is 15 residues. J gave up 5 bases and V 2 bases, and 8 bases lay outside the gene matches. The CDR3 spells CASSEAGGRAETQYF. CDR3 nucleotides: TGTGCCAGCAGTGAAGCTGGAGGGAGGGCGGAGACCCAGTACTTC.

The chain joins TRBV2 to TRBJ2-7; D is undetermined. The CDR3 covers 13 residues. Germline-derived CDR1 and CDR2 are SNHLY and FYNNEI. V was cut by 2 bases and J by 6 bases, with 11 bases left in between. CDR3 sequence (DNA): TGTGCCAGCAGTGAAAGAAAGGCTGGCGAGCAGTACTTC. Translated: CASSERKAGEQYF. Variable domain in full (rest from reference TRBV2 and TRBJ2-7): EPEVTQTPSHQVTQMGQEVILRCVPISNHLYFYWYRQILGQKVEFLVSFYNNEISEKSEIFDDQFSVERPDGSNFTLKIRSTKLEDSAMYFCASSERKAGEQYFGPGTRLTVT.

The CDR3 loop is CASRPGTSPFQYF. The CDR3 DNA is TGCGCCAGCAGACCAGGGACTTCCCCCTTTCAGTACTTC. The genes are TRBV10-2 and TRBJ2-7, with D possibly matching TRBD2 (6 bases). The CDR3 runs to 13 residues. Germline loops: CDR1 WSHSY, CDR2 SAAADI. V was clipped by 6 bases and J by 10 bases, with 19 bases between them.

The chain couples TRBV19 to TRBJ2-7, with D unclear. The germline V and J ends were trimmed by 5 bases and 4 bases, with 9 bases remaining between them. Germline loops: CDR1 LNHDA, CDR2 SQIVND (reference sequence). The CDR3 is made up of 12 amino acids. The CDR3 loop is CASSLGSYEQYF. The DNA of the CDR3 is TGTGCCAGTAGTCTTGGGTCATACGAGCAGTACTTC.

This sequence joins TRBV5-6 and TRBJ1-5; the match to TRBD1 covers 7 bases. With V trimmed by 5 bases and J by 3 bases, 5 bases remained unmatched. In germline, CDR1 is SGHDT, CDR2 YYEEEE. There are 14 residues in the CDR3. DNA of the CDR3: TGTGCCAGCAGTTCAGGACAGGTCAATCAGCCCCAGCATTTT. Amino acid sequence: CASSSGQVNQPQHF.

The V call is TRBV15, the J call TRBJ1-2, with D perhaps TRBD1 (6 bases). CDR3 length: 15 amino acids. V was clipped by 0 bases and J by 7 bases, with 15 bases between them. Germline values: CDR1 LNHNV, CDR2 YYDKDF (reference sequence). The CDR3 sequence: CATSRDQQGLFGYTF. The DNA of the CDR3 is TGTGCCACCAGCAGAGATCAACAGGGACTTTTTGGCTACACCTTC. Looking up the rest from reference TRBV15 and TRBJ1-2 gives the full variable domain: DAMVIQNPRYQVTQFGKPVTLSCSQTLNHNVMYWYQQKSSQAPKLLFHYYDKDFNNEADTPDNFQSRRPNTSFCFLDIRSPGLGDTAMYLCATSRDQQGLFGYTFGSGTRLTVV.

In this sample, this clone turned up once. The rearrangement links TRBV10-2 to TRBJ2-5, with TRBD1 as a possible D gene (5 bases). The CDR3 spans 15 residues. The V end lost 0 bases, the J end lost 0 bases, and 8 bases lay between the germline ends. Germline V gene lookup returns CDR1 WSHSY and CDR2 SAAADI. CDR3 nucleotides: TGCGCCAGCAGTGAGTCAGGGGCCTACCAAGAGACCCAGTACTTC. Translating gives CASSESGAYQETQYF.

This sequence joins TRBV28 and TRBJ2-3; 7 positions agree with TRBD2. The CDR3 runs to 15 residues. With V trimmed by 2 bases and J by 0 bases, 2 bases remained unmatched. Germline V gives CDR1 MDHEN, CDR2 SYDVKM. DNA of the CDR3: TGTGCCAGCAGTTTAAGCGGGATAAGCACAGATACGCAGTATTTT. This translates into CASSLSGISTDTQYF.

This clone came up once. This chain links TRBV30 with TRBJ2-1; TRBD1 is a possible D gene (5 bases). The CDR3 runs 15 residues. CDR1 is GTSNPN and CDR2 is SVGIG in the germline V gene (reference sequence). V shed 4 bases and J shed 0 bases, with 13 bases lying between them. This CDR3 reads CAWNGADSSYNEQFF. The CDR3 nucleotides are TGTGCCTGGAATGGAGCAGACAGCTCCTACAATGAGCAGTTCTTC. The full variable domain, in which reference TRBV30 and TRBJ2-1 provide the parts outside the CDR3, is SQTIHQWPATLVQPVGSPLSLECTVEGTSNPNLYWYRQAAGRGLQLLFYSVGIGQISSEVPQNLSASRPQDRQFILSSKKLLLSDSGFYLCAWNGADSSYNEQFFGPGTRLTVL.

CDR3 sequence reads: CASSQDPIRGGLFGYGYTF. The CDR3, as DNA: TGTGCCAGCAGCCAAGACCCAATCAGAGGGGGGCTGTTCGGCTATGGCTACACCTTC. The chain couples TRBV4-2 to TRBJ1-2; a possible D gene is TRBD1 (6 bases). The CDR3 extends over 19 amino acids. Trimming pared 0 bases from V and 4 bases from J, leaving 24 bases between. Germline values: CDR1 LGHNA, CDR2 YNFKEQ.

The chain carries TRBV5-1 and TRBJ2-7; possibly TRBD1 for D (5 bases). V was pared by 0 bases and J by 4 bases, with 11 bases between. There are 14 residues in the CDR3. Germline CDR1 is SGHRS and CDR2 is YFSETQ. The CDR3 nucleotides are TGCGCCAGCAGCTTGGTGCAGGGTTGGTACGAGCAGTACTTC. Its translation is CASSLVQGWYEQYF.

V gene TRBV9 combines with J gene TRBJ2-7; no clear D. V lost 0 bases and J lost 0, with 10 bases in between. CDR3 size: 15 residues. CDR1 and CDR2 (germline): SGDLS, YYNGEE. The CDR3, as DNA: TGTGCCAGCAGCGTAGAATCCAGCAGCTCCTACGAGCAGTACTTC. This encodes CASSVESSSSYEQYF.

This rearrangement joins TRBV7-2 to TRBJ2-5; the D gene is possibly TRBD2 (5 bases). The J call is uncertain, as TRBJ2-7 better fits the DNA end. The length of the CDR3 is 12 residues. Germline CDR1 reads SGHTA; CDR2 reads FQGNSA. DNA of the CDR3: TGTGCCAGCAGCGCAACTAGTTACGAGCAGTACTTC. Translated: CASSATSYEQYF.

The chain combines TRBV7-8 with TRBJ2-5; D is unresolved. Trimming shortened V by 0 bases and J by 9 bases, and 14 bases separated the two germline ends. The length of the CDR3 is 14 residues. Per germline, CDR1 SGHVS and CDR2 FQNEAQ. Here the CDR3 reads CASSLALFGEPQYF. The CDR3 coding sequence is TGTGCCAGCAGCTTAGCACTCTTTGGAGAACCCCAGTACTTC. Supplemented by reference TRBV7-8 and TRBJ2-5, the full variable domain reads GAGVSQSPRYKVAKRGQDVALRCDPISGHVSLFWYQQALGQGPEFLTYFQNEAQLDKSGLPSDRFFAERPEGSVSTLKIQRTQQEDSAVYLCASSLALFGEPQYFGPGTRLLVL.

The chain recombines TRBV28 with TRBJ1-1, with D maybe TRBD1 (5 bases). V dropped 3 bases and J dropped 10 bases, with 15 bases sitting between them. Germline CDR1 MDHEN, CDR2 SYDVKM. This CDR3 contains 13 residues. The CDR3 DNA is TGTGCCAGCAGTTTGGCCTCAGGGCCGCGAGCTTTCTTT. Translated: CASSLASGPRAFF.

In this sample, this clone turned up a few times. This chain uses TRBV6-5 with TRBJ1-5, with D unresolved. Germline V CDR1 and CDR2: MNHEY, SVGAGI. Trimming pared 7 bases from V and 2 bases from J, leaving 9 bases between. The CDR3 extends over 13 amino acids. The CDR3 region has the DNA TGTGCCAGCATTCGAAAATGCAATCAGCCCCAGCATTTT. The encoded protein is CASIRKCNQPQHF.

The chain couples TRBV14 to TRBJ1-2, with D hard to call. With 0 bases removed from V and 4 bases from J, the gap between germline ends came to 12 bases. From germline, CDR1 is SGHDN and CDR2 FVKESK. The CDR3 runs 15 residues. The CDR3 is CASSQDRHGRYGYTF. DNA for the CDR3: TGTGCCAGCAGCCAAGACAGGCATGGTCGCTATGGCTACACCTTC.